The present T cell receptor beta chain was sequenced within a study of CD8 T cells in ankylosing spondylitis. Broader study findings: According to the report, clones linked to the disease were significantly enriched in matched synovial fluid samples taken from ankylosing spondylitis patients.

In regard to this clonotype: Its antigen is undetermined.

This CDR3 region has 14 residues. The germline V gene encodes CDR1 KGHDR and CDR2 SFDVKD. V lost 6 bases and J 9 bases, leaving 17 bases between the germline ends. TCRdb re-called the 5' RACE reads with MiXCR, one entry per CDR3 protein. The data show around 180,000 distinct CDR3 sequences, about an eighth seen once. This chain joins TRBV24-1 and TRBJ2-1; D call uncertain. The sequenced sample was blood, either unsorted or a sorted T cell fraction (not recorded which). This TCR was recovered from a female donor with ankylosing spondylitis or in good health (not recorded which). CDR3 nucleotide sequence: TGTGCCACCAGTCCCTCCCCGGTGGAGTCTGAGCAGTTCTTC. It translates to CATSPSPVESEQFF.